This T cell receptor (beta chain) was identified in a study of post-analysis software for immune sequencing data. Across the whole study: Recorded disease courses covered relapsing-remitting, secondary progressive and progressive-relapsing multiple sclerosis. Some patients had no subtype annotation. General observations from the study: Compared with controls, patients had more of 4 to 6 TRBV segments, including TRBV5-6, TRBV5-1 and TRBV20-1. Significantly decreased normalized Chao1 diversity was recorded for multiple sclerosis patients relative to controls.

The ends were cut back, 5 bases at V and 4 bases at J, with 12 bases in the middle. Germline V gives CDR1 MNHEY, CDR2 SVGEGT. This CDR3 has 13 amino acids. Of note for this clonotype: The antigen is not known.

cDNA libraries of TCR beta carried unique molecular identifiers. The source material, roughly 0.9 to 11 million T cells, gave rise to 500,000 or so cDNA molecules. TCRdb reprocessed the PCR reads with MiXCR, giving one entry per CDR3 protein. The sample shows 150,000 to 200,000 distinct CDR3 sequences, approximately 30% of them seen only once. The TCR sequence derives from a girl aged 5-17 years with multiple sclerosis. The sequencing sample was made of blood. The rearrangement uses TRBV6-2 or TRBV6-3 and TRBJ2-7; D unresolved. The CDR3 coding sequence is TGTGCCAGCAGTCGCCCGGAGATTTACGAGCAGTACTTC. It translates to CASSRPEIYEQYF.